This TCR beta chain was captured by sequencing in a study of CD8+ T cells in alopecia areata. Study-level information: Approximately 7-10-week-old female C3H/HeJ mice were grafted with skin from spontaneously alopecic approximately 6-13-month-old C3H/HeJ graft donors.

Study observations and caveats: The study found higher clonality in lesional than normal scalp, especially in alopecia totalis/universalis. Among patients, TCR sharing was less clear than in mice, a difference possibly due in part to HLA diversity in the patient population.

TCR sequencing used cDNA made by reverse transcription of extracted RNA. Here immunoSEQ multiplex PCR was the method, and the copy in TCRdb shows in-frame clones only, minus some. Altogether 15,000 to 20,000 clones were found in the sample, and no singletons occur. This CDR3 contains 15 residues. Trimming stripped 3 bases from V and 0 bases from J, with 12 bases between. CDR1 is NSHNY and CDR2 is SYGAGN in the germline V gene. In the case of this clone: The antigen remains undetermined. The gene names here belong to mouse. The read falls 4 residues short of the CDR3 end, and the missing part is taken from the germline J gene.

A panel of CD4, CD8alpha, NKG2D, NKG2ACE and other markers served to sort pooled cutaneous lymph node cells. The gene calls are TRBV13-1 and TRBJ1-2, with a tentative D call TRBD1 (6 bases). The sequencing input was CD8+ T cells sorted from a lymph node. This TCR was sampled from a C3H/HeJ mouse with alopecia areata. The strain bears MHC haplotype H2-k. The covered CDR3 bases are TGTGCCAGCAGTGCATCCGGGACAACAAACTCC. Translation: CASSASGTTNS. The whole CDR3 reads CASSASGTTNSDYTF.